This TCR beta chain is drawn from a study of T cell responses to AZD1222 COVID-19 vaccine. Points from the study as a whole: Donors skewed white British and female; clonal diversity was possibly underestimated. Without day 14 samples, only post-peak T cell repertoires were studied. Researchers report vaccine-associated CD4 TCRs spanning spike, with dominance at 160-218 and 743-854.

The germline V gene has CDR1 SGHTA and CDR2 FQGTGA. V was shortened by 1 base and J by 8 bases, with 15 bases between the two germline ends. There are 15 residues in the CDR3. As for this clone: The antigen remains unidentified.

TCRdb's table, derived via immunoSEQ multiplex PCR, lists solely in-frame clones and lacks some. The sample consists of 60,000 or so clones, around 80% of them appearing once. The V call is TRBV7-3, the J call TRBJ1-3, with D unresolved. The receptor was isolated from an adult in good health. Sequenced material: peripheral blood, taken on day 0 of AZD1222 vaccination. The CDR3 DNA is TGTGCCAGCAGCTTAAGTTCCGTGACCGGGGACACCATATATTTT. Translation: CASSLSSVTGDTIYF.